The 12 T cell receptor beta chains presented below share a single source sample, sequenced in a study of cytotoxic CD8 clonotypes in ibrutinib-treated CLL (dated by TCRdb to the early 2020s). The time point label on this specimen signifies: approximately 25 months on ibrutinib. Libraries were constructed by the immunoSEQ multiplex PCR assay. The source is immuneACCESS, and TCRdb retained only in-frame sequences with V and J called. Part of the clones is not carried over; for the studies checked, unresolved V genes explain less than half of this, and the remainder is unexplained. A total of under 300,000 clones appear in this sample, 70% of them only once. Roughly 15% of the sample goes to the ten largest clones. The sample in question was PBMCs, obtained after 24 months of ibrutinib treatment. These TCRs come from a human donor with chronic lymphocytic leukemia.

CDR3 protein: CASSKQGHLNTEAFF. The CDR3 nucleotides read TGTGCCAGCAGCAAGCAGGGACACTTGAACACTGAAGCTTTCTTT. V usage is TRBV7-8 and J usage is TRBJ1-1; perhaps TRBD1 as D (6 bases). CDR1 is SGHVS and CDR2 is FQNEAQ in the germline V gene. The CDR3 covers 15 residues. V was clipped by 5 bases and J by 0 bases, with 13 bases between them.

The V call is TRBV19, the J call TRBJ2-1; D remains unclear. The CDR3 length is 15 residues. Germline loops: CDR1 LNHDA, CDR2 SQIVND (reference sequence). V was cut by 2 bases and J by 9 bases, with 17 bases left in between. Written as DNA, the CDR3 is TGTGCCAGTAGTATACCGGGCTCCATCATGGGTGAGCAGTTCTTC. The encoded protein is CASSIPGSIMGEQFF.

In nucleotides, the CDR3 is TGTGCCAGCACCTCACACGGGGGACCGGGTCAGCCCCAGCATTTT. Protein sequence: CASTSHGGPGQPQHF. The chain is built from TRBV6-5 and TRBJ1-5, with a tentative D call TRBD1 (5 bases). Trimming took 7 bases from V and 6 from J, leaving 19 bases between them. Germline values: CDR1 MNHEY, CDR2 SVGAGI. The CDR3 totals 15 residues.

The chain recombines TRBV28 with TRBJ1-2; a possible D gene is TRBD1 (6 bases). Germline CDR1 is MDHEN and CDR2 is SYDVKM. The CDR3 extends over 14 amino acids. V lost 7 bases and J 4 bases, leaving 16 bases between the germline ends. CDR3 DNA sequence: TGTGCCAGCAATACCGGGGGGCTTGGCTATGGCTACACCTTC. Residues: CASNTGGLGYGYTF.

This clone came up once. The genes are TRBV11-2 and TRBJ2-5, with no clear D. Trimming left V 1 base short and J 3 bases short, with 9 bases between. The germline CDR1 and CDR2 sequences are SGHAT and FQNNGV. The CDR3 is 14 amino acids. CDR3 loop: CASSLGTREETQYF. The CDR3 nucleotides are TGTGCCAGCAGCTTAGGTACCCGTGAAGAGACCCAGTACTTC.

The chain carries TRBV20-1 and TRBJ1-1; possible D gene TRBD1, 5 bases. From germline, CDR1 is DFQATT and CDR2 SNEGSKA (reference sequence). V was pared by 0 bases and J by 11 bases, with 7 bases between. This CDR3 spans 10 amino acids. The CDR3 here is CSAREKGAFF. The DNA of the CDR3 is TGCAGTGCTAGAGAGAAGGGGGCTTTCTTT.

The rearrangement links TRBV27 to TRBJ1-5, with D unclear. Germline assignment: CDR1 MNHEY and CDR2 SMNVEV (reference sequence). This CDR3 is built from 14 residues. V shed 5 bases and J shed 7 bases, with 15 bases lying between them. The DNA of the CDR3 is TGTGCCAGCAGTAAAGGAGCCCTCGGGCAGCCCCAGCATTTT. Its protein is CASSKGALGQPQHF.

This clone has just a few counts. This chain uses TRBV27 with TRBJ2-7, with 10 bases that match TRBD1. The V gene end was trimmed by 6 bases and the J gene end by 5 bases; junction bases not matched to a gene: 10. Germline V gene lookup returns CDR1 MNHEY and CDR2 SMNVEV (reference sequence). The CDR3 consists of 15 residues. The CDR3 sequence is CASSRPGTGVHEQYF. CDR3 DNA: TGTGCCAGCAGCCGCCCAGGGACAGGGGTCCACGAGCAGTACTTC.

V gene TRBV19 combines with J gene TRBJ1-4; TRBD1 matches at 12 bases. The CDR3 length is 16 residues. The germline V gene has CDR1 LNHDA and CDR2 SQIVND (reference sequence). Trimming took 6 bases from V and 5 from J; bases not matched to a gene: 7. The CDR3 DNA reads as TGTGCCAGTAGAAAGGGACAGGGGGCACGCAATGAAAAACTGTTTTTT. It specifies CASRKGQGARNEKLFF. Full variable domain (rest looked up from reference TRBV19 and TRBJ1-4): DGGITQSPKYLFRKEGQNVTLSCEQNLNHDAMYWYRQDPGQGLRLIYYSQIVNDFQKGDIAEGYSVSREKKESFPLTVTSAQKNPTAFYLCASRKGQGARNEKLFFGSGTQLSVL.

V and J are TRBV27 and TRBJ2-3; D remains unclear. V was trimmed by 4 bases and J by 6 bases, leaving 17 bases between them. Germline V gives CDR1 MNHEY, CDR2 SMNVEV (reference sequence). The CDR3 extends over 15 amino acids. The CDR3 DNA reads as TGTGCCAGCAGTTACCCCGGAGTTGCGGTGGATACGCAGTATTTT. Its translation is CASSYPGVAVDTQYF.

The chain joins TRBV4-2 to TRBJ2-7; D perhaps matches TRBD2 (5 bases). The CDR3 contains 12 residues. V lost 1 base and J 10 bases, leaving 11 bases between the germline ends. CDR1 and CDR2 from the germline V gene are LGHNA and YNFKEQ. The CDR3 nucleotides read TGTGCCAGCAGCCAAGGCGGGCGGTCCCAGTACTTC. Amino acids: CASSQGGRSQYF.

V gene TRBV30 combines with J gene TRBJ2-1; 14 bases are shared with TRBD2. This CDR3 contains 15 residues. The germline gives CDR1 GTSNPN, CDR2 SVGIG (reference sequence). V was pared by 2 bases and J by 10 bases, with 7 bases of the junction left unmatched. The CDR3 DNA is TGTGCCTGGAGTTCGGGACTAGCGGGAGAAAGGGAGCAGTTCTTC. It yields the protein CAWSSGLAGEREQFF.